These 11 T cell receptor beta chains originate from one sample sequenced in a study of a mutant IDH1 vaccine in newly diagnosed glioma. These TCRs are of unknown antigen specificity. Here immunoSEQ multiplex PCR was the method, and the copy in TCRdb shows in-frame clones only, minus some. This repertoire shows 35,000 to 45,000 clones, roughly 81% found once; its top ten account for 9% to 13%. The time point here: week 5, during vaccination. A 20-mer mutant IDH1 peptide at 300 ug was injected subcutaneously with topical imiquimod. This specimen was PBMCs, taken from a glioma patient whose treatment included an IDH1 peptide vaccine. The receptors derive from a man over 45 with glioma.

The chain employs TRBV29-1 and TRBJ1-1; D unclear. Trimming took off 4 bases at V and 4 bases at J, with 7 bases between the two ends. The CDR3 sequence is 11 residues long. CDR1 is SQVTM, CDR2 ANQGSEA, per germline. Written as DNA, the CDR3 is TGCAGCGTTGTAACTGCCACTGAAGCTTTCTTT. This gives the protein CSVVTATEAFF.

The rearrangement joins TRBV6-1 to TRBJ2-3; TRBD1 aligns across 10 bases. The germline CDR1 and CDR2 sequences are MNHNS and SASEGT. Trimming at V came to 8 bases and at J to 4 bases, leaving 6 bases not matched to a gene. The CDR3 is 14 amino acids. Here the CDR3 reads CASLTGGGSDTQYF. The CDR3 bases are TGTGCCAGCTTGACAGGGGGCGGCTCAGATACGCAGTATTTT.

In its sample, this clone was seen once. The CDR3 coding sequence is TGTGCCAGCAGGTCAGATACCGGGACAGGGCCCCACGAGCAGTACTTC. It yields the protein CASRSDTGTGPHEQYF. The chain has TRBV5-5 and TRBJ2-7; TRBD1 aligns across 9 bases. Germline CDR1 is SGHKS and CDR2 is YYEKEE (reference sequence). The trim removed 5 bases at V and 5 bases at J, leaving 14 bases unmatched. This CDR3 spans 16 amino acids.

The rearrangement links TRBV2 to TRBJ1-2; 8 positions agree with TRBD1. V was pared by 7 bases and J by 4 bases, with 5 bases of the junction left unmatched. CDR1 is SNHLY and CDR2 is FYNNEI in the germline V gene. This CDR3 has 13 residues. CDR3 residues: CASIPGGVYGYTF. The CDR3 DNA follows: TGTGCCAGCATCCCAGGGGGCGTCTATGGCTACACCTTC.

The chain employs TRBV2 and TRBJ2-1; D gene uncertain. The germline CDR1 and CDR2 sequences are SNHLY and FYNNEI. This CDR3 comprises 10 residues. The V end was cut by 5 bases, the J end by 10 bases, with 6 bases between. CDR3 in amino acids: CASSQREQFF. CDR3 sequence (DNA): TGTGCCAGCAGTCAGCGCGAGCAGTTCTTC.

This chain joins TRBV6-1 and TRBJ2-5; possibly TRBD2 for D (6 bases). With 2 bases removed from V and 3 bases from J, the gap between germline ends came to 19 bases. This CDR3 is 17 amino acids long. CDR1 is MNHNS, CDR2 SASEGT, per germline. The CDR3 spells CASSEWGEGAAKETQYF. The CDR3 bases are TGTGCCAGCAGTGAATGGGGGGAAGGGGCAGCAAAAGAGACCCAGTACTTC.

Points on this clone: This sample includes further DNA sequences coding for the same CDR3. The chain has TRBV5-1 and TRBJ2-1; D is unclear. With 1 base removed from V and 2 bases from J, the gap between germline ends came to 4 bases. Germline V gives CDR1 SGHRS, CDR2 YFSETQ. CDR3 size: 13 residues. The CDR3: CASSLSPYNEQFF. The CDR3 DNA is TGCGCCAGCAGCTTGTCACCCTACAATGAGCAGTTCTTC.

The chain uses TRBV4-1 and TRBJ2-5; the match to TRBD1 covers 9 bases. Germline V CDR1 and CDR2: MGHRA, YSYEKL. This CDR3 comprises 15 residues. J lost 4 bases, V lost 5 bases, and 8 bases had no gene match. The CDR3 sequence is CASSSRDRERETQYF. CDR3 sequence (DNA): TGCGCCAGCAGCTCCCGGGACAGGGAACGAGAGACCCAGTACTTC.

The rearrangement uses TRBV6-1 and TRBJ1-2, with TRBD1 matching 7 bases. Germline CDR1 is MNHNS and CDR2 is SASEGT. Germline trimming cut 2 bases from V and 7 bases from J; bases unmatched to any gene: 13. The CDR3 runs to 16 residues. The CDR3 nucleotides are TGTGCCAGCAGTGAATTTGTGACAGGGAGGGCGGGTGGCTACACCTTC. This sequence encodes CASSEFVTGRAGGYTF.

This chain joins TRBV18 and TRBJ1-2, with 10 bases that match TRBD1. The length of the CDR3 is 15 residues. Trimming cost V 6 bases and J 3 bases; bases outside gene matches: 7. Germline CDR1 KGHSH, CDR2 LQKENI. Written as DNA, the CDR3 is TGTGCCAGCTCCCCAGGGGGGACAGGGGACTATGGCTACACCTTC. It is translated as CASSPGGTGDYGYTF.

This chain links TRBV11-1 with TRBJ2-1, with 8 bases that match TRBD1. The length of the CDR3 is 14 residues. After removal of 3 bases from V and 3 bases from J, the junction contained 1 base not matched to a gene. Germline CDR1 and CDR2: SGHAT and FQDESV (reference sequence). Here the CDR3 DNA reads TGTGCCAGCAGCTTGGACAGGGACTACAATGAGCAGTTCTTC. Amino acid sequence: CASSLDRDYNEQFF.